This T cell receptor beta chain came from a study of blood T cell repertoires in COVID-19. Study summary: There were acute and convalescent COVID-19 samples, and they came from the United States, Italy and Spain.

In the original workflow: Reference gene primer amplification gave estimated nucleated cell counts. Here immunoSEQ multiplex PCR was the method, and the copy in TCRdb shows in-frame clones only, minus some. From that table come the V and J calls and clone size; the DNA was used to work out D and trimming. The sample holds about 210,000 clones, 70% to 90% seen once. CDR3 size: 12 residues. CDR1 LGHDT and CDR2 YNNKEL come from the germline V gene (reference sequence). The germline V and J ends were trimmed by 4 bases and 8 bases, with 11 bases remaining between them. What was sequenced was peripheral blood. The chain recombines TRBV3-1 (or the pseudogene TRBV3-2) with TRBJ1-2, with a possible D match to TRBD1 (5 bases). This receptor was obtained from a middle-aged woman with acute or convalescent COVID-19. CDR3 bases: TGTGCCAGCAGCCCCCCGGGGGACGGCTACACCTTC. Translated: CASSPPGDGYTF.